These 28 T cell receptor beta chains share one sample of origin, sequenced in a study of response to subunit inactivated influenza vaccine. MiXCR, applied by TCRdb to the RT-PCR reads, yields one record per CDR3 protein. This sample has about 780,000 distinct CDR3 sequences, with approximately 17% found just once. The sample consisted of PBMCs from blood, taken around 5 days after vaccination. These receptors were obtained from a man between 50 and 59 years old who received an inactivated influenza vaccine.

The CDR3 region has the DNA TGTGCCAGCTCACCACCTGGGACGAGGGGGTCCTACGAGCAGTACTTC. It codes for CASSPPGTRGSYEQYF. The chain has TRBV18 and TRBJ2-7; perhaps TRBD1 as D (6 bases). This CDR3 region has 16 residues. V lost 0 bases and J 1 base, leaving 13 bases between the germline ends. Germline assignment: CDR1 KGHSH and CDR2 LQKENI.

This clonotype was picked up many times. V is TRBV5-1 and J is TRBJ2-7, with 7 bases lining up with TRBD2. Germline lookup yields CDR1 SGHRS and CDR2 YFSETQ. V gave up 4 bases and J gave up 6 bases; unmatched junction bases: 13. CDR3 size: 15 residues. This CDR3 reads CASSVNRDYPREQYF. The CDR3 DNA is TGCGCCAGCAGCGTCAACCGGGACTACCCCCGCGAGCAGTACTTC.

This chain joins TRBV9 and TRBJ2-1; TRBD2 aligns across 9 bases. CDR3 size: 15 residues. The germline V gene encodes CDR1 SGDLS and CDR2 YYNGEE. Trimming at V came to 4 bases and at J to 8 bases, leaving 10 bases not matched to a gene. Written as DNA, the CDR3 is TGTGCCAGCAGCCCTAGCGGGACCTTTAGGGATGAGCAGTTCTTC. As protein: CASSPSGTFRDEQFF.

J is TRBJ1-5 and V is TRBV6-2 or TRBV6-3; D is possibly TRBD1 (5 bases). CDR1 is MNHEY, CDR2 SVGEGT, per germline. Trimming stripped 2 bases from V and 5 bases from J, with 13 bases between. The CDR3 extends over 15 amino acids. CDR3 coding DNA: TGTGCCAGCAGTTACGGGGGAACGGGGGATCAGCCCCAGCATTTT. This codes for CASSYGGTGDQPQHF.

The V gene is TRBV11-2, the J gene TRBJ2-3; 10 nucleotides align to TRBD2. Germline V lookup: CDR1 SGHAT, CDR2 FQNNGV. This CDR3 is 16 amino acids long. V trimming: 6 bases; J trimming: 8 bases; junction bases outside the gene matches: 14. CDR3 loop: CASSLAGETPLTTQYF. The CDR3, as DNA: TGTGCCAGCAGTCTAGCGGGGGAGACTCCGTTGACTACGCAGTATTTT.

To note about this clonotype: A much bigger clone sits one base away, suggesting this may be a read error. The chain recombines TRBV6-1 with TRBJ1-5; no reliable D call. Looked up from germline, CDR1 is MNHNS and CDR2 is SASEGT. Deletions cut 5 bases from V and 10 bases from J, with 18 bases between. This CDR3 is 14 amino acids long. In DNA, the CDR3 is TGTGCCAGCAGTCAGGACCCCGGGTATGTCCCCCAGCATTTT. Residues: CASSQDPGYVPQHF.

The genes are TRBV7-8 and TRBJ2-1; D is perhaps TRBD2 (6 bases). The CDR3 is 15 amino acids. The V and J ends lost 0 bases and 7 bases respectively, with 13 bases between them. Looked up from germline, CDR1 is SGHVS and CDR2 is FQNEAQ. The CDR3 nucleotides are TGTGCCAGCAGCTTAGCCTCCGGGAGTGGGAATGAGCAGTTCTTC. Amino acids: CASSLASGSGNEQFF. Full variable domain (rest looked up from reference TRBV7-8 and TRBJ2-1): GAGVSQSPRYKVAKRGQDVALRCDPISGHVSLFWYQQALGQGPEFLTYFQNEAQLDKSGLPSDRFFAERPEGSVSTLKIQRTQQEDSAVYLCASSLASGSGNEQFFGPGTRLTVL.

The J gene is TRBJ2-7, the V gene TRBV2; 7 nucleotides match TRBD2. This CDR3 is built from 15 residues. The germline V gene encodes CDR1 SNHLY and CDR2 FYNNEI. J lost 6 bases, V lost 0 bases, and 8 bases had no gene match. CDR3 coding DNA: TGTGCCAGCAGTGAAGCTTCGGGGGGTGACTCCGAGCAGTACTTC. This sequence encodes CASSEASGGDSEQYF.

The chain links TRBV20-1 to TRBJ2-7; no clear D. The germline gives CDR1 DFQATT, CDR2 SNEGSKA (reference sequence). V lost 0 bases and J 6 bases, leaving 12 bases between the germline ends. The CDR3 spans 13 residues. The DNA of the CDR3 is TGCAGTGCTAGAGATGGCCAGGCGTTCGAGCAGTACTTC. Its protein product is CSARDGQAFEQYF.

A few counts support this clonotype. The chain carries TRBV20-1 and TRBJ2-7, with no clear D. V lost 1 base and J lost 2, with 18 bases in between. Germline V gives CDR1 DFQATT, CDR2 SNEGSKA (reference sequence). The length of the CDR3 is 16 residues. CDR3 in DNA: TGCAGTGCTAGAGCGGCCGGGTTGGTAATAACCTACGAGCAGTACTTC. Residues: CSARAAGLVITYEQYF.

This chain joins TRBV30 and TRBJ2-7; D gene unclear. The CDR3 extends over 13 amino acids. V was shortened by 2 bases and J by 6 bases, with 14 bases between the two germline ends. Germline V gene sequence: CDR1 GTSNPN, CDR2 SVGIG (reference sequence). CDR3 DNA sequence: TGTGCCTGGAGTCTAGAGTTTCGTAGCGAGCAGTACTTC. Amino acids: CAWSLEFRSEQYF.

This clonotype was counted at least ten times. V gene TRBV20-1 combines with J gene TRBJ2-7; D is unresolved. Looked up from germline, CDR1 is DFQATT and CDR2 is SNEGSKA (reference sequence). The CDR3 length is 13 residues. V was trimmed by 3 bases and J by 3 bases, leaving 12 bases between them. The DNA of the CDR3 is TGCAGTGCTAGTTCGAGTACTCACTACGAGCAGTACTTC. Translated: CSASSSTHYEQYF.

This clonotype was recorded at least ten times. The V call is TRBV7-2, the J call TRBJ2-1; 7 nucleotides agree with TRBD2. V lost 5 bases, J lost 6 bases, and 7 bases stayed unmatched. CDR1 SGHTA and CDR2 FQGNSA come from the germline V gene. The CDR3 runs to 14 residues. For the CDR3, the DNA is TGTGCCAGCAGCCCCACAGCGGGAATCAATGAGCAGTTCTTC. Protein sequence: CASSPTAGINEQFF.

The chain has TRBV12-3 or TRBV12-4 and TRBJ2-7; 10 nucleotides line up with TRBD1. The length of the CDR3 is 13 residues. Trimming at V came to 5 bases and at J to 4 bases, leaving 2 bases not matched to a gene. The CDR3 sequence: CASSGQGEYEQYF. The CDR3 DNA reads TGTGCCAGCAGTGGACAGGGGGAATACGAGCAGTACTTC.

The table lists this clonotype with a few counts. The genes are TRBV15 and TRBJ2-7; no reliable D call. This CDR3 spans 13 amino acids. V was clipped by 5 bases and J by 3 bases, with 11 bases between them. Per germline, CDR1 LNHNV and CDR2 YYDKDF (reference sequence). CDR3 DNA sequence: TGTGCCACCAGCGTACAGTTAAACTACGAGCAGTACTTC. Translation: CATSVQLNYEQYF. Complete variable domain (other parts from reference TRBV15 and TRBJ2-7): DAMVIQNPRYQVTQFGKPVTLSCSQTLNHNVMYWYQQKSSQAPKLLFHYYDKDFNNEADTPDNFQSRRPNTSFCFLDIRSPGLGDTAMYLCATSVQLNYEQYFGPGTRLTVT.

This clonotype has ten or more counts. The chain is built from TRBV12-3 or TRBV12-4 and TRBJ1-1; D not resolved. The CDR3 extends over 14 amino acids. The V end was cut by 3 bases, the J end by 0 bases, with 8 bases between. The CDR3 reads CASSLRAMNTEAFF. CDR3 DNA sequence: TGTGCCAGCAGTTTGCGGGCTATGAACACTGAAGCTTTCTTT.

A few counts support this clonotype. V usage is TRBV4-1 and J usage is TRBJ2-5, with D unclear. Trimming cost V 1 base and J 3 bases, with 9 bases left between them. Germline V gene sequence: CDR1 MGHRA, CDR2 YSYEKL. The length of the CDR3 is 14 residues. CDR3 residues: CASSQGLVKETQYF. The CDR3 DNA follows: TGCGCCAGCAGCCAAGGGCTAGTCAAAGAGACCCAGTACTTC.

This clonotype was observed a handful of times. The chain has TRBV20-1 and TRBJ2-5; 13 nucleotides agree with TRBD2. Germline assignment: CDR1 DFQATT and CDR2 SNEGSKA (reference sequence). V lost 0 bases and J lost 3; bases outside the gene matches: 13. This CDR3 is 19 amino acids long. CDR3 nucleotide sequence: TGCAGTGCTAGAGATCCCCAACTAGCGGGGGGGCCGGATAAAGAGACCCAGTACTTC. This encodes CSARDPQLAGGPDKETQYF.

This clonotype was seen a few times. J is TRBJ2-7 and V is TRBV25-1; the match to TRBD1 covers 8 bases. There are 14 residues in the CDR3. V trimming: 8 bases; J trimming: 3 bases; junction bases outside the gene matches: 9. Germline V gene data show CDR1 as MGHDK and CDR2 as SYGVNS. CDR3 nucleotides: TGTGCCAGCGGCTTCGGGACAGGCCTCTACGAGCAGTACTTC. Residues: CASGFGTGLYEQYF.

This clonotype was counted ten times or more. The chain links TRBV24-1 to TRBJ2-3, with 8 bases fitting TRBD2. This CDR3 is built from 13 residues. V trimming: 6 bases; J trimming: 6 bases; junction bases outside the gene matches: 4. Germline CDR1 is KGHDR and CDR2 is SFDVKD. The CDR3 is CATSSAGVDTQYF. The DNA for the CDR3 is TGTGCCACCAGTTCAGCGGGAGTGGATACGCAGTATTTT.

This clonotype was picked up a small number of times. The chain uses TRBV5-1 and TRBJ2-6, with 9 nucleotides matching TRBD1. V shed 1 base and J 2 bases; nucleotides not matched to a gene: 16. Germline assignment: CDR1 SGHRS and CDR2 YFSETQ. CDR3 size: 21 residues. CDR3 nucleotide sequence: TGCGCCAGCAGCTTGCCGCACGGGACAGGGCCATTCTCACCTGGGGCCAACGTCCTGACTTTC. This codes for CASSLPHGTGPFSPGANVLTF.

The V and J genes are TRBV7-2 and TRBJ2-5, with TRBD1 as a possible D gene (5 bases). Trimming removed 1 base from V and 4 bases from J, with 10 bases in between. This CDR3 comprises 14 residues. Germline V CDR1 and CDR2: SGHTA, FQGNSA. The CDR3 region is CASSLGYRGETQYF. The CDR3 DNA follows: TGTGCCAGCAGCTTAGGTTATAGGGGAGAGACCCAGTACTTC.

This clonotype has ten or more counts. This chain uses TRBV7-2 with TRBJ2-3, with 7 bases that match TRBD1. Germline V lookup: CDR1 SGHTA, CDR2 FQGNSA. Trimming cost V 4 bases and J 4 bases; bases outside gene matches: 8. The CDR3 is 15 amino acids. The CDR3, as DNA: TGTGCCAGCAGCTCACAGGGGTCGGGGTCAGATACGCAGTATTTT. Amino acid sequence: CASSSQGSGSDTQYF.

This clonotype was detected a few times. The genes are TRBV20-1 and TRBJ2-1, with 9 nucleotides matching TRBD1. Losses at the gene ends were 0 bases for V and 4 bases for J; bases not matched to a gene: 7. The V gene's germline CDR1 is DFQATT and CDR2 SNEGSKA (reference sequence). This CDR3 has 16 amino acids. DNA for the CDR3: TGCAGTGCTAGAGATCATCGACAGGGGGTTTACAATGAGCAGTTCTTC. Its translation is CSARDHRQGVYNEQFF.

The V call is TRBV4-1, the J call TRBJ1-1; possibly TRBD1 for D (6 bases). This CDR3 has 17 amino acids. V was shortened by 4 bases and J by 5 bases, with 23 bases between the two germline ends. CDR1 and CDR2 (germline): MGHRA, YSYEKL. The CDR3 region is CASSPGGWAGARTEAFF. The CDR3, as DNA: TGCGCCAGCAGCCCCGGGGGATGGGCGGGGGCGAGGACTGAAGCTTTCTTT.

The chain links TRBV7-2 to TRBJ2-3; unclear D gene. V lost 5 bases and J 1 base, leaving 7 bases between the germline ends. The CDR3 totals 13 residues. Germline V gene lookup returns CDR1 SGHTA and CDR2 FQGNSA. The CDR3 sequence is CASSRPGTDTQYF. Here the CDR3 DNA reads TGTGCCAGCAGCCGGCCTGGCACAGATACGCAGTATTTT.

The chain joins TRBV6-2 or TRBV6-3 to TRBJ2-5; the D is unclear. The CDR3 has 12 amino acids. V lost 7 bases to trimming and J lost 5 bases, with 11 bases between them. Germline assignment: CDR1 MNHEY and CDR2 SVGEGT. CDR3 protein: CASTQDGETQYF. In DNA, the CDR3 is TGTGCCAGCACCCAGGACGGGGAGACCCAGTACTTC.

The sample holds many counts of this clonotype. The V call is TRBV5-1, the J call TRBJ2-1; D remains ambiguous. V was cut by 3 bases and J by 5 bases, with 18 bases left in between. The CDR3 length is 16 residues. CDR1 is SGHRS and CDR2 is YFSETQ in the germline V gene. The CDR3 loop reads CASSSPLKTTNNEQFF. The CDR3 bases are TGCGCCAGCAGCTCCCCTTTAAAGACGACCAACAATGAGCAGTTCTTC.